This T cell receptor (beta chain) was captured by sequencing in a study of response to subunit inactivated influenza vaccine. Germline V lookup: CDR1 MNHEY, CDR2 SVGEGT. The CDR3 is 13 amino acids. The V gene lost 2 bases and the J gene lost 6 bases, with 9 bases spanning the gap. This clonotype was counted at least ten times. TCRdb independently ran MiXCR on the RT-PCR reads; one entry per CDR3 protein. This sample yields 540,000 or so distinct CDR3 sequences, of which around 13% are seen a single time; roughly 13% belongs to the top ten. V usage is TRBV6-2 or TRBV6-3 and J usage is TRBJ2-3; D not resolved. Sequencing used PBMCs from blood, obtained roughly 47 days after vaccination. This TCR was sampled from a man aged 45 to 65 who received an inactivated influenza vaccine. CDR3 region: CASSYGSGDTQYF. CDR3 in DNA: TGTGCCAGCAGTTACGGATCCGGGGATACGCAGTATTTT.